The 24 T cell receptor beta chains below were found in one sample sequenced in a study of beta chain features in type 1 diabetes. What was sequenced were expressed TCRB transcripts, since all of the isolated RNA had been reverse transcribed. Data came from immunoSEQ multiplex PCR; TCRdb stores just in-frame clones and leaves some out. Here the sample spans roughly 300,000 clones, 7% to 9% being singletons. The sequenced sample was central memory CD4+ T cells from blood. These receptors were collected from a woman aged 18-29 years in good health.

This clone was observed a few times. The chain couples TRBV7-9 to TRBJ2-3; perhaps TRBD1 as D (6 bases). CDR3 length: 16 residues. Germline loops: CDR1 SEHNR, CDR2 FQNEAQ (reference sequence). Trimming left V 2 bases short and J 2 bases short, with 14 bases between. CDR3 bases: TGTGCCAGCAGCTTAACTCACAGGGTTCTCACAGATACGCAGTATTTT. Translated, it gives CASSLTHRVLTDTQYF.

The genes are TRBV4-1 and TRBJ2-3; D remains ambiguous. The CDR3 consists of 13 residues. V lost 5 bases and J lost 6, with 12 bases in between. The germline V gene encodes CDR1 MGHRA and CDR2 YSYEKL. The CDR3 DNA follows: TGCGCCAGCAGCTCGCAGATTACGGATACGCAGTATTTT. This sequence encodes CASSSQITDTQYF.

The CDR3 DNA is TGTGCCAGCAGCCTAGGACTAGCGACAGATACGCAGTATTTT. This encodes CASSLGLATDTQYF. The V gene is TRBV4-2, the J gene TRBJ2-3; TRBD2 agrees at 9 bases. The V gene end was trimmed by 4 bases and the J gene end by 3 bases; junction bases not matched to a gene: 2. Germline assignment: CDR1 LGHNA and CDR2 YNFKEQ. The CDR3 runs 14 residues.

This clone was observed a handful of times. The V and J genes are TRBV28 and TRBJ2-7; D perhaps matches TRBD2 (5 bases). The CDR3 covers 16 residues. V dropped 6 bases and J dropped 1 base, with 19 bases sitting between them. Germline V gene lookup returns CDR1 MDHEN and CDR2 SYDVKM. The DNA for the CDR3 is TGTGCCAGCAGACATTCTGGCGGGTGGGCGTCCTACGAGCAGTACTTC. This sequence encodes CASRHSGGWASYEQYF.

In this sample, this clone turned up a few times. The chain carries TRBV19 and TRBJ2-5, with D possibly being TRBD2 (5 bases). The V gene's germline CDR1 is LNHDA and CDR2 SQIVND (reference sequence). The CDR3 is made up of 14 amino acids. The V and J ends lost 7 bases and 5 bases respectively, with 17 bases between them. In nucleotides, the CDR3 is TGTGCCAGTACGGACCGTGGCCCGGGGGAGACCCAGTACTTC. Encoded protein: CASTDRGPGETQYF.

This clone was detected ten times or more. Other DNA sequences in the sample encode the same CDR3. The chain is built from TRBV19 and TRBJ2-1, with a possible D match to TRBD1 (6 bases). CDR1 and CDR2 from the germline V gene are LNHDA and SQIVND (reference sequence). CDR3 length: 13 amino acids. Trimming cost V 9 bases and J 0 bases, with 9 bases left between them. The CDR3 DNA is TGTGCCAGCAGACAGGACTCCTACAATGAGCAGTTCTTC. Protein product: CASRQDSYNEQFF.

The V and J genes are TRBV9 and TRBJ1-1; no clear D. Germline V lookup: CDR1 SGDLS, CDR2 YYNGEE. The V gene lost 0 bases and the J gene lost 2 bases, with 5 bases spanning the gap. The CDR3 covers 13 residues. The CDR3 bases are TGTGCCAGCAGCGTAGAGGATAACACTGAAGCTTTCTTT. Translating gives CASSVEDNTEAFF.

In its sample, this clone was seen a few times. The rearrangement uses TRBV6-6 and TRBJ2-5; no firm D call. CDR1 and CDR2 (germline): MNHNY, SVGAGI (reference sequence). V was pared by 5 bases and J by 7 bases, with 11 bases between. This CDR3 spans 12 amino acids. The CDR3 bases are TGTGCCAGCAGTCACCCCGCAGGGACCCAGTACTTC. This sequence encodes CASSHPAGTQYF.

V gene TRBV5-6 combines with J gene TRBJ2-7, with 9 bases that match TRBD2. The germline V gene has CDR1 SGHDT and CDR2 YYEEEE. There are 15 residues in the CDR3. After removal of 3 bases from V and 6 bases from J, the junction contained 10 bases not matched to a gene. As DNA, the CDR3 is TGTGCCAGCAGCTCCATGGTAGCGGGAGTATTCGAGCAGTACTTC. It specifies CASSSMVAGVFEQYF.

The chain carries TRBV28 and TRBJ2-7, with D unresolved. The CDR3 totals 14 residues. Germline V gene data show CDR1 as MDHEN and CDR2 as SYDVKM. V lost 2 bases, J lost 1 base, and 9 bases lay in between. The CDR3 coding sequence is TGTGCCAGCAGTTTAGATCAGAGATCCTACGAGCAGTACTTC. This sequence encodes CASSLDQRSYEQYF.

This clone was counted between two and nine times. V usage is TRBV19 and J usage is TRBJ1-2; the D is unclear. This CDR3 comprises 14 residues. V was clipped by 5 bases and J by 3 bases, with 13 bases between them. Germline CDR1 reads LNHDA; CDR2 reads SQIVND (reference sequence). The CDR3: CASSRRGEDYGYTF. The CDR3 DNA reads as TGTGCCAGTAGTCGCCGTGGAGAGGACTATGGCTACACCTTC.

The chain joins TRBV7-9 to TRBJ1-5; 11 positions match TRBD1. CDR1 is SEHNR and CDR2 is FQNEAQ in the germline V gene (reference sequence). Trimming cost V 1 base and J 3 bases; bases outside gene matches: 5. The CDR3 spans 17 residues. CDR3 sequence (DNA): TGTGCCAGCAGCTTAGGCCGGGACAGGGGGAACAATCAGCCCCAGCATTTT. This codes for CASSLGRDRGNNQPQHF. The whole variable domain, filled in from reference TRBV7-9 and TRBJ1-5, reads DTGVSQNPRHKITKRGQNVTFRCDPISEHNRLYWYRQTLGQGPEFLTYFQNEAQLEKSRLLSDRFSAERPKGSFSTLEIQRTEQGDSAMYLCASSLGRDRGNNQPQHFGDGTRLSIL.

This clone was observed a handful of times. The chain employs TRBV5-1 and TRBJ1-2; TRBD1 matches 8 bases. This CDR3 spans 14 amino acids. Germline-derived CDR1 and CDR2 are SGHRS and YFSETQ. J was trimmed by 4 bases and V by 3 bases; bases with no gene match: 5. CDR3: CASSSDREPYGYTF. The CDR3 DNA reads as TGCGCCAGCAGCTCGGACAGGGAACCCTATGGCTACACCTTC.

The chain recombines TRBV5-4 with TRBJ1-1, with 9 bases that match TRBD1. This CDR3 has 16 amino acids. The V gene's germline CDR1 is SGHNT and CDR2 YYREEE (reference sequence). Trimming at V came to 4 bases and at J to 0 bases, leaving 7 bases not matched to a gene. The CDR3: CASSNRDRALNTEAFF. CDR3 bases: TGTGCCAGCAGCAACCGGGACAGGGCCTTGAACACTGAAGCTTTCTTT.

This chain joins TRBV6-5 and TRBJ2-1; TRBD1 matches at 9 bases. The CDR3 length is 14 residues. The germline V gene has CDR1 MNHEY and CDR2 SVGAGI. Trimming cost V 6 bases and J 8 bases; bases outside gene matches: 8. Here the CDR3 DNA reads TGTGCCAGCAGAGCAATTCGACAGGGGGATGAGCAGTTCTTC. It yields the protein CASRAIRQGDEQFF.

The CDR3 DNA is TGTGCCATCAGTGAGTCGGGACAGGGAGGCGAGCAGTACTTC. It encodes CAISESGQGGEQYF. The chain links TRBV10-3 to TRBJ2-7; 9 bases match TRBD1. Germline CDR1 is ENHRY and CDR2 is SYGVKD. CDR3 length: 14 amino acids. V shed 0 bases, J shed 6 bases, and the junction held 3 bases outside the gene matches.

In its sample, this clone was seen a few times. The V call is TRBV7-3, the J call TRBJ2-1; TRBD1 matches 8 bases. The V segment lost 1 base and the J segment 1 base; nucleotides outside the gene matches: 3. This CDR3 contains 16 residues. Germline CDR1 SGHTA, CDR2 FQGTGA. The CDR3 DNA follows: TGTGCCAGCAGCTTAATGACAGGGGTATCCTACAATGAGCAGTTCTTC. Translating it yields CASSLMTGVSYNEQFF. The whole variable domain, remainder taken from reference TRBV7-3 and TRBJ2-1, is GAGVSQTPSNKVTEKGKYVELRCDPISGHTALYWYRQSLGQGPEFLIYFQGTGAADDSGLPNDRFFAVRPEGSVSTLKIQRTERGDSAVYLCASSLMTGVSYNEQFFGPGTRLTVL.

This clone occurred a few times. The rearrangement uses TRBV5-1 and TRBJ1-1; D is unclear. Per germline, CDR1 SGHRS and CDR2 YFSETQ. The CDR3 has 15 amino acids. The V gene lost 5 bases and the J gene lost 0 bases, with 14 bases spanning the gap. The CDR3 reads CASRARYVMNTEAFF. CDR3 bases: TGCGCCAGCAGAGCGAGGTACGTGATGAACACTGAAGCTTTCTTT.

In its sample, this clone was seen a few times. V and J are TRBV28 and TRBJ2-1; 8 nucleotides agree with TRBD1. V lost 6 bases and J lost 9; bases outside the gene matches: 7. The CDR3 contains 13 residues. Per the germline V gene, CDR1 is MDHEN and CDR2 is SYDVKM. The CDR3: CASSTGQGREQFF. DNA of the CDR3: TGTGCCAGCAGCACTGGACAGGGACGTGAGCAGTTCTTC.

The chain employs TRBV28 and TRBJ2-7; 8 bases line up with TRBD1. Trimming took 6 bases from V and 1 from J; bases not matched to a gene: 8. CDR1 is MDHEN and CDR2 is SYDVKM in the germline V gene. The CDR3 spans 15 residues. This chain's CDR3 is CASSPGQGASYEQYF. The CDR3, as DNA: TGTGCCAGCAGCCCCGGACAGGGCGCTTCCTACGAGCAGTACTTC.

This sequence joins TRBV5-1 and TRBJ2-1; possibly TRBD2 for D (6 bases). Trimming shortened V by 2 bases and J by 5 bases, and 8 bases separated the two germline ends. The CDR3 runs 13 residues. Germline V gene sequence: CDR1 SGHRS, CDR2 YFSETQ. The CDR3 region is CASSFRGDNEQFF. CDR3 DNA: TGCGCCAGCAGCTTTCGCGGGGACAATGAGCAGTTCTTC.

V usage is TRBV4-1 and J usage is TRBJ1-5, with a tentative D call TRBD1 (5 bases). V was trimmed by 1 base and J by 3 bases, leaving 10 bases between them. The germline V gene encodes CDR1 MGHRA and CDR2 YSYEKL. This CDR3 region has 15 residues. CDR3 in amino acids: CASSQGVGTNQPQHF. CDR3 nucleotide sequence: TGCGCCAGCAGCCAAGGCGTAGGGACCAATCAGCCCCAGCATTTT.

The J gene is TRBJ1-1, the V gene TRBV11-2; perhaps TRBD1 as D (6 bases). V was trimmed by 5 bases and J by 4 bases, leaving 14 bases between them. The germline gives CDR1 SGHAT, CDR2 FQNNGV. The CDR3 totals 14 residues. CDR3 sequence reads: CASSLLGGGTEAFF. The DNA for the CDR3 is TGTGCCAGCAGCCTCCTGGGGGGCGGCACTGAAGCTTTCTTT.

The rearrangement joins TRBV28 to TRBJ1-2; D ambiguous. This CDR3 is 11 amino acids long. Looked up from germline, CDR1 is MDHEN and CDR2 is SYDVKM. With 11 bases removed from V and 3 bases from J, the gap between germline ends came to 10 bases. CDR3 region: CAGGDYYGYTF. CDR3 coding DNA: TGTGCCGGAGGAGACTACTATGGCTACACCTTC.